This T cell receptor beta chain is drawn from a study of T cells in Graves' hyperthyroidism and ophthalmopathy. Findings and caveats of the study: Most clonotypes that expanded in the thyroid above 0.001 also showed up in blood.

The CDR3 is 15 residues long. The V gene's germline CDR1 is SGHTA and CDR2 FQGNSA. The TCR beta CDR3 regions underwent amplification using RNA transcripts as the source. First-round RT-PCR of the TCR CDR3 relied on the HTBI primer set. TCRdb recomputed calls from the multiplex PCR reads with MiXCR, one row per CDR3 protein. The profile covers 750,000 to 950,000 distinct CDR3 sequences, with over 35% appearing a single time and roughly 8.3% taken by the ten largest. Stability of Graves' hyperthyroidism was defined as absent ophthalmopathy progression within 18 months. Patients were excluded because of uncontrolled infection, other autoimmune disease, pregnancy or lactation. Diagnostic assessment was based on clinical symptoms, serum thyroxine and TRAb, thyroid ultrasound and orbital computed tomography. With regard to this clonotype: Its antigen remains unidentified. Sequence at one end of the junction differs from germline and may be a read error.

Material for sequencing was blood. This TCR was recovered from a man aged 18-30 years with Graves' hyperthyroidism. J is TRBJ2-6 and V is TRBV7-2; the D gene could be TRBD1 or TRBD2 (6 bases each). CDR3 sequence reads: CASSRTGTGANALTF. The CDR3 bases are TGTGCCAGCAGCCGAACAGGGACTGGGGCCAACGCCCTGACTTTC.